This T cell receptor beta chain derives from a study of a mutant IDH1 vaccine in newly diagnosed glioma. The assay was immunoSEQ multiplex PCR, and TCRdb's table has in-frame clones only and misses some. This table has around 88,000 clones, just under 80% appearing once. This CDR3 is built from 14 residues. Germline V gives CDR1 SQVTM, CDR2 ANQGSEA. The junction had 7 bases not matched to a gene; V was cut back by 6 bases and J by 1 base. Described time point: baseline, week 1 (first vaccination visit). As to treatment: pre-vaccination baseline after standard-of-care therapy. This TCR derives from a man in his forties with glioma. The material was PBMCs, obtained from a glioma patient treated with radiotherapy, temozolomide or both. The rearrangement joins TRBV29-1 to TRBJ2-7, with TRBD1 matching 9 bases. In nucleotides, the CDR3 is TGCAGCGTCGAGGGGGACAGGGCTTCCTACGAGCAGTACTTC. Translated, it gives CSVEGDRASYEQYF.